This T cell receptor beta chain comes out of a study of spatial heterogeneity in lung cancer. Study-level background: Alpha-chain sequences were detected in numbers that were consistently lower than beta-chain sequences.

The CDR3 has 15 amino acids. Germline lookup yields CDR1 SGDLS and CDR2 YYNGEE. Deletions cut 0 bases from V and 3 bases from J, with 11 bases between. This clonotype was picked up many times. TCRdb reprocessed the 5' RACE reads via MiXCR and lists one record per CDR3 protein. The sample holds some 120,000 distinct CDR3 sequences, roughly an eighth seen once. Time point here: blood at routine non-recurrence follow-up after resection. Tumor, nontumor lung or frozen PBMC supplied whole RNA that was sequenced unsorted. The sequence derives from a male donor with early-stage non-small cell lung cancer. V usage is TRBV9 and J usage is TRBJ2-3; a possible D gene is TRBD1 (6 bases). The source material was PBMCs, sampled at follow-up. The CDR3 region has the DNA TGTGCCAGCAGCGTAGAAGGGCAGGGGACAGATACGCAGTATTTT. The encoded protein is CASSVEGQGTDTQYF.